The present T cell receptor beta chain was sequenced within a study of beta chain features in type 1 diabetes. On the study more broadly: Patients shared similar age, gender and cell yields with healthy donors.

Whole-study findings and limits: There was a moderate but significant shortening of TCRB CDR3s in all four CD4+ subsets of Type 1 diabetes patients.

As for this clone: Its specificity is unknown.

Expressed TCRB transcripts were sequenced because the entire RNA isolate underwent reverse transcription. Sequencing was performed with immunoSEQ multiplex PCR; in TCRdb, only in-frame clones are kept and a portion is missing. Here the sample spans hundreds of thousands of clones, 14% being singletons. This CDR3 spans 15 amino acids. Trimming cost V 3 bases and J 2 bases, with 14 bases left between them. Germline lookup yields CDR1 SGHDN and CDR2 FVKESK. The sequence was obtained from a man younger than 45 with type 1 diabetes. The rearrangement joins TRBV14 to TRBJ2-7; no reliable D call. Sequencing used naive CD4+ T cells from blood. The CDR3 nucleotides are TGTGCCAGCAGCCATTCTCCGGGTCGGACCTACGAGCAGTACTTC. It is translated as CASSHSPGRTYEQYF. Based on the CDR3 plus reference TRBV14 and TRBJ2-7, the full variable domain is EAGVTQFPSHSVIEKGQTVTLRCDPISGHDNLYWYRRVMGKEIKFLLHFVKESKQDESGMPNNRFLAERTGGTYSTLKVQPAELEDSGVYFCASSHSPGRTYEQYFGPGTRLTVT.